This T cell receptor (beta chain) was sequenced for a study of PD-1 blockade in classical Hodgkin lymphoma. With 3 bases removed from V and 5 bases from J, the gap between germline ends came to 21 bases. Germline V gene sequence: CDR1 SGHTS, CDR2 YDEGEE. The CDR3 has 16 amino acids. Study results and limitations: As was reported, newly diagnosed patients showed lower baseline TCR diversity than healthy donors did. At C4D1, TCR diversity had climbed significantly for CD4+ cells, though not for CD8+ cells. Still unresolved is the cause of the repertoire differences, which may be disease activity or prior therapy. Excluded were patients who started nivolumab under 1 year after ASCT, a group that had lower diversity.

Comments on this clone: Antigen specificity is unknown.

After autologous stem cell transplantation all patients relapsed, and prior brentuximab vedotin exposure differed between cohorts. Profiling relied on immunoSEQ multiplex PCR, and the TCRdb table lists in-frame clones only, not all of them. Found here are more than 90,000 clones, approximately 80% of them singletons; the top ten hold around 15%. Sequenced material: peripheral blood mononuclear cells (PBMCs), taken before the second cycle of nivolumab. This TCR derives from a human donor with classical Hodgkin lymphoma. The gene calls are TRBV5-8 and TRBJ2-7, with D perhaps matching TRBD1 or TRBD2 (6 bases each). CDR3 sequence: CASSSGQRARRHEQYF. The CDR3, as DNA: TGTGCCAGCAGCTCAGGACAGCGGGCCCGTAGGCACGAGCAGTACTTC.